Each of the 24 T cell receptor beta chains below was sequenced from the same sample in a study of cytomegalovirus exposure and HLA in healthy donors. Some clones are missing from TCRdb's copy, which holds only in-frame ones; the method was immunoSEQ multiplex PCR. The data contain around 250,000 clones, nearly 90% of them singletons. Sequenced material: PBMCs. These receptors came from a woman between 18 and 30 years old in good health and CMV-seronegative.

The CDR3 sequence is CASSLLFEGSIPLHF. Written as DNA, the CDR3 is TGTGCCAGCAGCTTGTTGTTCGAAGGGAGTATACCCCTCCACTTT. The chain has TRBV5-6 and TRBJ1-6; D gene ambiguous. With 1 base removed from V and 12 bases from J, the gap between germline ends came to 17 bases. Germline CDR1 is SGHDT and CDR2 is YYEEEE. This CDR3 spans 15 amino acids.

The chain employs TRBV6-5 and TRBJ2-1; a weak D match, TRBD2 (6 bases). Germline V gene data show CDR1 as MNHEY and CDR2 as SVGAGI. Trimming stripped 7 bases from V and 1 base from J, with 14 bases between. The CDR3 spans 15 residues. The CDR3 sequence is CASKVGGVSYNEQFF. CDR3 bases: TGTGCCAGCAAAGTGGGCGGGGTGTCCTACAATGAGCAGTTCTTC.

The chain joins TRBV19 to TRBJ1-5, with D possibly matching TRBD1 (6 bases). Germline CDR1 reads LNHDA; CDR2 reads SQIVND (reference sequence). V shed 4 bases and J shed 4 bases, with 17 bases lying between them. This CDR3 contains 16 residues. CDR3 nucleotide sequence: TGTGCCAGTAGTAGAGGACAGTCCCGGGGTAATCAGCCCCAGCATTTT. It encodes CASSRGQSRGNQPQHF.

This sequence joins TRBV28 and TRBJ2-3; D unclear. The CDR3 runs 19 residues. V gave up 5 bases and J gave up 0 bases, with 24 bases separating them. Per germline, CDR1 MDHEN and CDR2 SYDVKM. CDR3 sequence (DNA): TGTGCCAGCAGTCGATGCGTGCTCTTACAGACCTTTAGCACAGATACGCAGTATTTT. It yields the protein CASSRCVLLQTFSTDTQYF. The entire variable domain, with the rest obtained from reference TRBV28 and TRBJ2-3, is as follows: DVKVTQSSRYLVKRTGEKVFLECVQDMDHENMFWYRQDPGLGLRLIYFSYDVKMKEKGDIPEGYSVSREKKERFSLILESASTNQTSMYLCASSRCVLLQTFSTDTQYFGPGTRLTVL.

The genes are TRBV6-1 and TRBJ2-7, with a weak D call TRBD1 (6 bases). The CDR3 extends over 14 amino acids. Trimming shortened V by 4 bases and J by 3 bases, and 13 bases separated the two germline ends. Germline assignment: CDR1 MNHNS and CDR2 SASEGT. As DNA, the CDR3 is TGTGCCAGCAGTGTCGCACAGGGTAACTACGAGCAGTACGTC. This sequence encodes CASSVAQGNYEQYV.

V is TRBV9 and J is TRBJ1-1, with 12 bases that match TRBD1. In germline, CDR1 is SGDLS, CDR2 YYNGEE. Germline trimming cut 6 bases from V and 6 bases from J; bases unmatched to any gene: 3. The CDR3 has 13 residues. CDR3 sequence (DNA): TGTGCCAGCAATCGGGACAGGGGGCCTGAAGCTTTCTTT. Its translation: CASNRDRGPEAFF.

This chain links TRBV7-2 with TRBJ1-1; D might be TRBD1 (6 bases). Germline V gene lookup returns CDR1 SGHTA and CDR2 FQGNSA. This CDR3 contains 16 residues. V was trimmed by 1 base and J by 5 bases, leaving 17 bases between them. This CDR3 reads CASSLGIQGSRTEAFF. The CDR3, as DNA: TGTGCCAGCAGCTTAGGAATACAGGGTTCACGAACTGAAGCTTTCTTT.

This clone was seen only once. This chain links TRBV5-1 with TRBJ1-3, with a weak D call TRBD1 (5 bases). This CDR3 is 15 amino acids long. The V end lost 4 bases, the J end lost 0 bases, and 11 bases lay between the germline ends. CDR1 SGHRS and CDR2 YFSETQ come from the germline V gene. DNA for the CDR3: TGCGCCAGCAGCAATGGGGGGAACTCTGGAAACACCATATATTTT. Its protein is CASSNGGNSGNTIYF.

The chain couples TRBV5-1 to TRBJ1-1; D remains ambiguous. Looked up from germline, CDR1 is SGHRS and CDR2 is YFSETQ. This CDR3 has 15 residues. The germline V and J ends were trimmed by 2 bases and 4 bases, with 15 bases remaining between them. CDR3 protein: CASSFPSFGPTEAFF. The CDR3 coding sequence is TGCGCCAGCAGCTTCCCCTCCTTTGGGCCCACTGAAGCTTTCTTT.

This chain connects TRBV2 to TRBJ1-1; no definite D call. V lost 5 bases and J 4 bases, leaving 11 bases between the germline ends. Germline V CDR1 and CDR2: SNHLY, FYNNEI. The CDR3 length is 13 residues. The CDR3 nucleotides read TGTGCCAGCAGTTCCCGGGAGGGCACTGAAGCTTTCTTT. Its translation is CASSSREGTEAFF.

The chain uses TRBV11-2 and TRBJ2-7, with TRBD2 matching over 12 bases. The CDR3 has 14 residues. The germline V gene encodes CDR1 SGHAT and CDR2 FQNNGV. V lost 4 bases to trimming and J lost 4 bases; unmatched junction nucleotides: 2. This CDR3 is CASSWTSGDYEQYF. In DNA form, the CDR3 reads TGTGCCAGCAGCTGGACTAGCGGGGATTACGAGCAGTACTTC.

The count of this clone is one. This rearrangement joins TRBV7-3 to TRBJ2-3; possibly TRBD2 for D (6 bases). Germline V gene lookup returns CDR1 SGHTA and CDR2 FQGTGA. V was cut by 5 bases and J by 2 bases, with 17 bases left in between. The CDR3 is made up of 16 amino acids. The CDR3 DNA follows: TGTGCCAGCAGCAACGCCCGTCGGGGGTACACAGATACGCAGTATTTT. Protein product: CASSNARRGYTDTQYF. Looking up the rest from reference TRBV7-3 and TRBJ2-3 gives the full variable domain: GAGVSQTPSNKVTEKGKYVELRCDPISGHTALYWYRQSLGQGPEFLIYFQGTGAADDSGLPNDRFFAVRPEGSVSTLKIQRTERGDSAVYLCASSNARRGYTDTQYFGPGTRLTVL.

The table lists this clone with a few counts. The CDR3 DNA is TGCGCCAGCATCGAAGGATGGGGGGGACATGAAAAACTGTTTTTT. It translates to CASIEGWGGHEKLFF. V is TRBV10-2 and J is TRBJ1-4; maybe TRBD1 (5 bases). The V gene's germline CDR1 is WSHSY and CDR2 SAAADI. V was trimmed by 7 bases and J by 6 bases, leaving 18 bases between them. This CDR3 has 15 amino acids.

V is TRBV7-9 and J is TRBJ1-5; D might be TRBD1 (6 bases). Trimming cost V 5 bases and J 6 bases, with 8 bases left between them. The V gene's germline CDR1 is SEHNR and CDR2 FQNEAQ (reference sequence). This CDR3 has 12 amino acids. As DNA, the CDR3 is TGTGCCAGCAGCACAGGGTTTCAGCCCCAGCATTTT. This sequence encodes CASSTGFQPQHF. The full variable domain, in which reference TRBV7-9 and TRBJ1-5 provide the parts outside the CDR3, is DTGVSQNPRHKITKRGQNVTFRCDPISEHNRLYWYRQTLGQGPEFLTYFQNEAQLEKSRLLSDRFSAERPKGSFSTLEIQRTEQGDSAMYLCASSTGFQPQHFGDGTRLSIL.

This clone appeared a few times. The chain couples TRBV5-5 to TRBJ1-5, with unresolved D. The CDR3 loop spans 15 amino acids. V was cut by 0 bases and J by 3 bases, with 10 bases left in between. Germline assignment: CDR1 SGHKS and CDR2 YYEKEE (reference sequence). CDR3 in amino acids: CASSLALAINQPQHF. The CDR3 bases are TGTGCCAGCAGCTTGGCCCTAGCGATCAATCAGCCCCAGCATTTT.

The chain uses TRBV7-2 and TRBJ1-1; a possible D gene is TRBD1 (5 bases). Germline V gives CDR1 SGHTA, CDR2 FQGNSA. V lost 3 bases to trimming and J lost 0 bases, with 8 bases between them. The CDR3 sequence is 14 residues long. The CDR3 sequence is CASSFGGLNTEAFF. The DNA for the CDR3 is TGTGCCAGCAGCTTCGGGGGTTTGAACACTGAAGCTTTCTTT.

The gene calls are TRBV5-1 and TRBJ2-4, with 9 nucleotides matching TRBD2. The germline CDR1 and CDR2 sequences are SGHRS and YFSETQ. The CDR3 totals 15 residues. With 1 base clipped from V and 6 bases from J, the junction kept 5 bases outside the gene matches. The CDR3 spells CASSLPSGVGNIQYF. In DNA form, the CDR3 reads TGCGCCAGCAGCTTGCCTAGCGGGGTGGGAAACATTCAGTACTTC.

V gene TRBV4-1 combines with J gene TRBJ2-2; D possibly corresponds to TRBD2 (5 bases). The CDR3 length is 15 residues. Germline V lookup: CDR1 MGHRA, CDR2 YSYEKL. Between the trimmed V and J ends, which lost 4 bases and 6 bases, there was a span of 15 bases. Here the CDR3 DNA reads TGCGCCAGCAGCCTAAATCGGGGAGTCCCCGGGGAGCTGTTTTTT. Translated: CASSLNRGVPGELFF.

The CDR3 DNA reads as TGTGCCAGCAGCCCAGGTTACAGTAATCAGCCCCAGCATTTT. It translates to CASSPGYSNQPQHF. The gene calls are TRBV7-6 and TRBJ1-5; no firm D call. CDR1 SGHVS and CDR2 FNYEAQ come from the germline V gene. CDR3 length: 14 amino acids. The V end was cut by 5 bases, the J end by 4 bases, with 12 bases between. Combining the CDR3 with reference TRBV7-6 and TRBJ1-5 gives the whole variable domain GAGVSQSPRYKVTKRGQDVALRCDPISGHVSLYWYRQALGQGPEFLTYFNYEAQQDKSGLPNDRFSAERPEGSISTLTIQRTEQRDSAMYRCASSPGYSNQPQHFGDGTRLSIL.

The chain employs TRBV9 and TRBJ2-3; TRBD2 matches at 12 bases. The length of the CDR3 is 17 residues. The germline V gene encodes CDR1 SGDLS and CDR2 YYNGEE. Germline trimming cut 4 bases from V and 2 bases from J; bases unmatched to any gene: 8. This CDR3 is CASSPRTSGAYTDTQYF. In DNA form, the CDR3 reads TGTGCCAGCAGCCCCCGGACTAGCGGGGCGTACACAGATACGCAGTATTTT.

V and J are TRBV5-6 and TRBJ2-7; perhaps TRBD1 as D (7 bases). This CDR3 is 17 amino acids long. V was shortened by 1 base and J by 2 bases, with 19 bases between the two germline ends. The germline gives CDR1 SGHDT, CDR2 YYEEEE. CDR3 protein: CASSLSPTSGGPYEQYF. CDR3 sequence (DNA): TGTGCCAGCAGCTTGTCGCCCACGTCAGGGGGGCCCTACGAGCAGTACTTC. The full variable domain, in which reference TRBV5-6 and TRBJ2-7 provide the parts outside the CDR3, is DAGVTQSPTHLIKTRGQQVTLRCSPKSGHDTVSWYQQALGQGPQFIFQYYEEEERQRGNFPDRFSGHQFPNYSSELNVNALLLGDSALYLCASSLSPTSGGPYEQYFGPGTRLTVT.

This chain joins TRBV6-4 and TRBJ2-2, with 11 bases identical to TRBD2. CDR3 length: 16 amino acids. The V gene's germline CDR1 is MRHNA and CDR2 SNTAGT. Trimming removed 6 bases from V and 1 base from J; junction bases left unmatched: 4. The CDR3 nucleotides read TGTGCCAGCAGGAAACTAGCGGGGGAGAACACCGGGGAGCTGTTTTTT. This codes for CASRKLAGENTGELFF.

This chain links TRBV6-1 with TRBJ2-5; D not resolved. The CDR3 spans 20 residues. V dropped 0 bases and J dropped 1 base, with 24 bases sitting between them. Germline V CDR1 and CDR2: MNHNS, SASEGT. The CDR3 DNA sequence: TGTGCCAGCAGTGAAGCGCGCCCTTCCGAGGAGTCTAGTCCCCAAGAGACCCAGTACTTC. Translated, it gives CASSEARPSEESSPQETQYF.

V and J are TRBV15 and TRBJ2-3; 9 bases fit TRBD1. The CDR3 extends over 15 amino acids. Germline CDR1 reads LNHNV; CDR2 reads YYDKDF (reference sequence). Trimming at V came to 1 base and at J to 5 bases, leaving 4 bases not matched to a gene. CDR3 protein: CATSRGTGVLDTQYF. For the CDR3, the DNA is TGTGCCACCAGCAGAGGGACAGGGGTCCTAGATACGCAGTATTTT. The full variable domain, its missing parts supplied by reference TRBV15 and TRBJ2-3, is DAMVIQNPRYQVTQFGKPVTLSCSQTLNHNVMYWYQQKSSQAPKLLFHYYDKDFNNEADTPDNFQSRRPNTSFCFLDIRSPGLGDTAMYLCATSRGTGVLDTQYFGPGTRLTVL.